What follows are 14 T cell receptor beta chains derived from one specimen sequenced in a study of CD4 T cells in relation to SARS-CoV-2 and coronaviruses. No antigen has been assigned to these receptors. Before the COVID-19 pandemic, during about 2010-2018, CD4+ T cells were taken from unexposed donors. After about 10 days of culture, CD4+ T cells were isolated. Some clones are missing from TCRdb's copy, which holds only in-frame ones; the method was immunoSEQ multiplex PCR. The data contain 15,000 to 25,000 clones, 75% to 85% of them singletons. Input material: CD4+ T cells from PBMCs, cultured in vitro. These receptors came from a human donor in good health.

The V gene is TRBV11-2, the J gene TRBJ2-7, with D maybe TRBD2 (5 bases). Trimming left V 1 base short and J 6 bases short, with 7 bases between. CDR1 SGHAT and CDR2 FQNNGV come from the germline V gene. The CDR3 is 12 amino acids. This chain's CDR3 is CASSLVGSEQYF. The CDR3 DNA reads as TGTGCCAGCAGCTTAGTAGGGAGCGAGCAGTACTTC.

The V gene is TRBV21-1, the J gene TRBJ1-1; the table's D gene call, TRBD1, was not cross checked with the DNA. TRBV21-1 is classified as a pseudogene. This CDR3 is built from 14 residues. The CDR3 spells CASSTTGLGTEAFF. The CDR3 nucleotides are TGTGCCAGCAGCACCACAGGGTTAGGCACTGAAGCTTTCTTT.

This chain joins TRBV7-8 and TRBJ2-1; D might be TRBD1 or TRBD2, each matching 6 bases. CDR1 SGHVS and CDR2 FQNEAQ come from the germline V gene. The V gene lost 3 bases and the J gene lost 6 bases, with 27 bases spanning the gap. The CDR3 covers 19 residues. CDR3 bases: TGTGCCAGCAGCTTGGAGGGACATCCAGGAGGAGGCGCGACCAATGAGCAGTTCTTC. As protein: CASSLEGHPGGGATNEQFF.

The chain employs TRBV7-2 and TRBJ2-6; 9 bases fit TRBD1. The CDR3 has 16 amino acids. V was pared by 5 bases and J by 4 bases, with 6 bases of the junction left unmatched. Germline V gene lookup returns CDR1 SGHTA and CDR2 FQGNSA. The CDR3 nucleotides are TGTGCCAGCAGCCAACAGGGGGCGCTGGGGGCCAACGTCCTGACTTTC. It yields the protein CASSQQGALGANVLTF.

V gene TRBV18 combines with J gene TRBJ2-7; 7 bases fit TRBD1. Germline lookup yields CDR1 KGHSH and CDR2 LQKENI. With V trimmed by 2 bases and J by 8 bases, 6 bases remained unmatched. This CDR3 region has 13 residues. The CDR3 sequence is CASSPDRAKQQYF. In DNA form, the CDR3 reads TGTGCCAGCTCACCAGACAGGGCAAAGCAGCAGTACTTC.

The rearrangement links TRBV6-1 to TRBJ2-1, with D perhaps matching TRBD2 (6 bases). CDR1 is MNHNS, CDR2 SASEGT, per germline. V lost 6 bases and J 0 bases, leaving 15 bases between the germline ends. CDR3 length: 16 residues. For the CDR3, the DNA is TGTGCCAGCAGCGAAACGGGGGATAGCTCCTACAATGAGCAGTTCTTC. It translates to CASSETGDSSYNEQFF.

V and J are TRBV3-1 (or the pseudogene TRBV3-2) and TRBJ2-1; 11 bases are shared with TRBD2. CDR3 size: 16 residues. V was clipped by 1 base and J by 2 bases; unmatched bases: 1. Germline loops: CDR1 LGHDT, CDR2 YNNKEL (reference sequence). The CDR3 DNA sequence: TGTGCCAGCAGCCAAGCTAGCGGGAGGACCTACAATGAGCAGTTCTTC. As protein: CASSQASGRTYNEQFF.

This chain links TRBV7-9 with TRBJ2-3; maybe TRBD2 (6 bases). CDR1 and CDR2 (germline): SEHNR, FQNEAQ (reference sequence). Trimming stripped 5 bases from V and 6 bases from J, with 18 bases between. This CDR3 contains 15 residues. The CDR3 bases are TGTGCCAGCAGCCACACACTGGAGGGGTTCGATACGCAGTATTTT. It yields the protein CASSHTLEGFDTQYF.

The chain is built from TRBV4-2 and TRBJ2-5, with 8 nucleotides matching TRBD2. This CDR3 comprises 18 residues. The germline V gene has CDR1 LGHNA and CDR2 YNFKEQ. J was trimmed by 5 bases and V by 3 bases; bases with no gene match: 17. As DNA, the CDR3 is TGTGCCAGCAGCCAGGAGGGAGCGGCAGCGGGGGCGGCCGAGACCCAGTACTTC. It specifies CASSQEGAAAGAAETQYF.

The chain recombines TRBV5-8 with TRBJ2-7; 7 bases line up with TRBD2. With V trimmed by 4 bases and J by 2 bases, 3 bases remained unmatched. Looked up from germline, CDR1 is SGHTS and CDR2 is YDEGEE. The CDR3 runs to 13 residues. The CDR3 here is CASSRRGTYEQYF. The CDR3 region has the DNA TGTGCCAGCAGCCGGCGGGGGACCTACGAGCAGTACTTC.

This chain joins TRBV9 and TRBJ1-6; D is unclear. CDR1 is SGDLS, CDR2 YYNGEE, per germline. V lost 0 bases and J 8 bases, leaving 12 bases between the germline ends. The CDR3 contains 15 residues. CDR3 region: CASSVVGRRDSPLHF. Here the CDR3 DNA reads TGTGCCAGCAGCGTAGTCGGGAGACGGGATTCACCCCTCCACTTT. The complete variable domain, with remaining parts taken from reference TRBV9 and TRBJ1-6, reads DSGVTQTPKHLITATGQRVTLRCSPRSGDLSVYWYQQSLDQGLQFLIQYYNGEERAKGNILERFSAQQFPDLHSELNLSSLELGDSALYFCASSVVGRRDSPLHFGNGTRLTVT.

The chain employs TRBV21-1 and TRBJ2-5; the DNA was not used to check the table's D call, TRBD1. TRBV21-1 has pseudogene status. This CDR3 contains 16 residues. DNA of the CDR3: TGTGCCAGCAGCACACCCTGGACAGGTGTGCGTGAGACCCAGTACTTC. Amino acids: CASSTPWTGVRETQYF.

This chain links TRBV7-3 with TRBJ2-7; TRBD2 aligns across 8 bases. The junction had 11 bases not matched to a gene; V was cut back by 5 bases and J by 2 bases. The CDR3 runs 16 residues. Germline V lookup: CDR1 SGHTA, CDR2 FQGTGA. As DNA, the CDR3 is TGTGCCAGCAGCCCCTCGGGGGGGAATTCCCCCTACGAGCAGTACTTC. Amino acids: CASSPSGGNSPYEQYF.

CDR3: CASSLTGDRETQYF. In nucleotides, the CDR3 is TGCGCCAGCAGCCTAACAGGGGACCGGGAGACCCAGTACTTC. The J gene is TRBJ2-5, the V gene TRBV4-1, with TRBD1 matching over 7 bases. The germline gives CDR1 MGHRA, CDR2 YSYEKL. V lost 4 bases to trimming and J lost 5 bases; unmatched junction nucleotides: 7. The CDR3 runs to 14 residues.